A single sample is the source of the 27 T cell receptor beta chains below, sequenced in a study of cytomegalovirus exposure and HLA in healthy donors. In the PCR, 60 Vbeta and 13 Jbeta primers were used. Produced via immunoSEQ multiplex PCR; TCRdb's table is partial and in-frame only. This table has roughly 200,000 clones, less than 80% appearing once. Sequenced sample: PBMCs. The source of these receptors is a woman aged 40 to 50 in good health and CMV-seronegative.

The chain joins TRBV7-3 to TRBJ2-7; maybe TRBD2 (6 bases). The germline CDR1 and CDR2 sequences are SGHTA and FQGTGA. V was cut by 4 bases and J by 2 bases, with 18 bases left in between. This CDR3 region has 16 residues. The CDR3 spells CASSSPPGSGTYEQYF. For the CDR3, the DNA is TGTGCCAGCAGCTCCCCGCCCGGTAGCGGTACCTACGAGCAGTACTTC.

This rearrangement joins TRBV7-9 to TRBJ1-1, with TRBD1 matching 7 bases. With V trimmed by 7 bases and J by 0 bases, 8 bases remained unmatched. The CDR3 contains 15 residues. Germline CDR1 reads SEHNR; CDR2 reads FQNEAQ (reference sequence). The CDR3 region has the DNA TGTGCCAGCACCTCGACAGGGATCTTGAACACTGAAGCTTTCTTT. The encoded protein is CASTSTGILNTEAFF.

This rearrangement joins TRBV15 to TRBJ1-1; D call uncertain. Germline CDR1 LNHNV, CDR2 YYDKDF (reference sequence). The V end lost 3 bases, the J end lost 1 base, and 6 bases lay between the germline ends. This CDR3 contains 13 residues. The CDR3 spells CATSSGENTEAFF. In nucleotides, the CDR3 is TGTGCCACCAGCAGCGGTGAGAACACTGAAGCTTTCTTT.

The chain joins TRBV5-1 to TRBJ2-5, with TRBD1 matching over 9 bases. Germline CDR1 reads SGHRS; CDR2 reads YFSETQ. The CDR3 extends over 16 amino acids. V lost 4 bases and J lost 5; bases outside the gene matches: 12. Here the CDR3 reads CASSLSGTGRLETQYF. The CDR3, as DNA: TGCGCCAGCAGCCTATCCGGGACAGGGAGGTTGGAGACCCAGTACTTC. Combining the CDR3 with reference TRBV5-1 and TRBJ2-5 gives the whole variable domain KAGVTQTPRYLIKTRGQQVTLSCSPISGHRSVSWYQQTPGQGLQFLFEYFSETQRNKGNFPGRFSGRQFSNSRSEMNVSTLELGDSALYLCASSLSGTGRLETQYFGPGTRLLVL.

The chain recombines TRBV7-6 with TRBJ2-5; D is uncertain. Germline lookup yields CDR1 SGHVS and CDR2 FNYEAQ. V was shortened by 2 bases and J by 5 bases, with 12 bases between the two germline ends. CDR3 length equals 14 residues. The DNA for the CDR3 is TGTGCCAGCAGCTTAAGTGGTAGTCGGGAGACCCAGTACTTC. This translates into CASSLSGSRETQYF. Drawing the rest from reference TRBV7-6 and TRBJ2-5, the complete variable domain is GAGVSQSPRYKVTKRGQDVALRCDPISGHVSLYWYRQALGQGPEFLTYFNYEAQQDKSGLPNDRFSAERPEGSISTLTIQRTEQRDSAMYRCASSLSGSRETQYFGPGTRLLVL.

J is TRBJ2-7 and V is TRBV28, with 7 bases fitting TRBD1. Germline V gives CDR1 MDHEN, CDR2 SYDVKM. V lost 6 bases, J lost 2 bases, and 4 bases stayed unmatched. The CDR3 extends over 13 amino acids. The CDR3 region is CASRTGSTYEQYF. The CDR3 nucleotides read TGTGCCAGCAGGACAGGGTCCACCTACGAGCAGTACTTC.

The chain uses TRBV18 and TRBJ2-3; D not certain. This CDR3 spans 14 amino acids. Germline V CDR1 and CDR2: KGHSH, LQKENI. Trimming took off 2 bases at V and 2 bases at J, with 8 bases between the two ends. The CDR3 sequence is CASSPSMITDTQYF. CDR3 sequence (DNA): TGTGCCAGCTCACCATCTATGATCACAGATACGCAGTATTTT.

V usage is TRBV28 and J usage is TRBJ1-2; D remains unclear. The CDR3 covers 11 residues. Trimming shortened V by 3 bases and J by 11 bases, and 10 bases separated the two germline ends. The V gene's germline CDR1 is MDHEN and CDR2 SYDVKM. As DNA, the CDR3 is TGTGCCAGCAGTTTGGTAAAGCAATACACCTTC. This codes for CASSLVKQYTF.

The J gene is TRBJ2-3, the V gene TRBV5-1; TRBD2 matches at 11 bases. Germline loops: CDR1 SGHRS, CDR2 YFSETQ. Trimming removed 3 bases from V and 0 bases from J; junction bases left unmatched: 3. The CDR3 length is 16 residues. CDR3 in amino acids: CASSSLAGGSTDTQYF. The CDR3 DNA is TGCGCCAGCAGCTCCCTAGCGGGGGGAAGCACAGATACGCAGTATTTT.

The gene calls are TRBV30 and TRBJ2-5, with 10 bases fitting TRBD2. J gave up 2 bases and V 5 bases, and 5 bases lay outside the gene matches. Germline values: CDR1 GTSNPN, CDR2 SVGIG (reference sequence). This CDR3 region has 14 residues. In nucleotides, the CDR3 is TGTGCCTGGCAGGGACTAGCGATGCAAGAGACCCAGTACTTC. This gives the protein CAWQGLAMQETQYF.

The V call is TRBV18, the J call TRBJ2-3; D unresolved. The CDR3 contains 17 residues. Germline CDR1 reads KGHSH; CDR2 reads LQKENI. Trimming pared 1 base from V and 0 bases from J, leaving 14 bases between. The CDR3 DNA is TGTGCCAGCTCACCACGCCTGGGCAGTCCTAGCACAGATACGCAGTATTTT. This codes for CASSPRLGSPSTDTQYF. Combining the CDR3 with reference TRBV18 and TRBJ2-3 gives the whole variable domain NAGVMQNPRHLVRRRGQEARLRCSPMKGHSHVYWYRQLPEEGLKFMVYLQKENIIDESGMPKERFSAEFPKEGPSILRIQQVVRGDSAAYFCASSPRLGSPSTDTQYFGPGTRLTVL.

The gene calls are TRBV5-1 and TRBJ2-7; no clear D. Germline V gene lookup returns CDR1 SGHRS and CDR2 YFSETQ. Deletions cut 2 bases from V and 2 bases from J, with 8 bases between. This CDR3 is built from 13 residues. Here the CDR3 DNA reads TGCGCCAGCAGCTTACTCGAAACCTACGAGCAGTACTTC. Its translation is CASSLLETYEQYF.

J is TRBJ1-6 and V is TRBV6-1; weak D call: TRBD1 (5 bases). The germline gives CDR1 MNHNS, CDR2 SASEGT. The CDR3 loop spans 14 amino acids. V gave up 8 bases and J gave up 4 bases, with 12 bases separating them. In DNA form, the CDR3 reads TGTGCCAGCGGGGCCGAAGGTTATAATTCACCCCTCCACTTT. This encodes CASGAEGYNSPLHF.

The chain joins TRBV29-1 to TRBJ1-1; 8 positions match TRBD1. V lost 7 bases and J lost 8; bases outside the gene matches: 3. This CDR3 has 10 residues. Per germline, CDR1 SQVTM and CDR2 ANQGSEA. The CDR3 region is CSDGQGEAFF. CDR3 coding DNA: TGCAGCGACGGACAGGGAGAAGCTTTCTTT.

A word on this clone: One end of the junction is discordant with germline, which a read error may explain. The J gene is TRBJ1-6, the V gene TRBV7-9, with D unresolved. This CDR3 spans 15 amino acids. Germline V lookup: CDR1 SEHNR, CDR2 FQNEAQ (reference sequence). The CDR3 here is CSSSLALALDSPLHF. The DNA of the CDR3 is TGTTCCAGCAGCTTAGCGCTGGCATTGGATTCACCCCTCCACTTT.

V is TRBV28 and J is TRBJ1-5; D is perhaps TRBD1 (6 bases). The CDR3 is made up of 12 amino acids. Germline V gene lookup returns CDR1 MDHEN and CDR2 SYDVKM. V shed 11 bases and J shed 7 bases, with 15 bases lying between them. Here the CDR3 reads CAGTSGGQPQHF. The CDR3 nucleotides read TGTGCCGGCACTTCGGGGGGCCAGCCCCAGCATTTT.

The CDR3 bases are TGTGCCAGCAGTCCCGAGGGGGAAGATGGCTACACCTTC. Translated: CASSPEGEDGYTF. The chain uses TRBV7-9 and TRBJ1-2; a possible D gene is TRBD1 (6 bases). This CDR3 spans 13 amino acids. The V end lost 6 bases, the J end lost 6 bases, and 14 bases lay between the germline ends. Looked up from germline, CDR1 is SEHNR and CDR2 is FQNEAQ (reference sequence).

This rearrangement joins TRBV7-2 to TRBJ2-1, with 7 positions matching TRBD2. Germline loops: CDR1 SGHTA, CDR2 FQGNSA. Losses at the gene ends were 4 bases for V and 7 bases for J; bases not matched to a gene: 10. CDR3 length equals 15 residues. The CDR3 here is CASSSGLNSGNEQFF. CDR3 sequence (DNA): TGTGCCAGCAGCTCGGGACTAAATTCTGGGAATGAGCAGTTCTTC.

This clone was counted between two and nine times. J is TRBJ1-5 and V is TRBV6-1; D unclear. Germline CDR1 reads MNHNS; CDR2 reads SASEGT. V was clipped by 3 bases and J by 9 bases, with 15 bases between them. This CDR3 is 14 amino acids long. This chain's CDR3 is CASSDLQGSTPQHF. In DNA, the CDR3 is TGTGCCAGCAGTGACCTCCAAGGGAGTACGCCCCAGCATTTT.

The chain joins TRBV27 to TRBJ2-3, with TRBD1 matching 9 bases. V shed 5 bases and J 6 bases; nucleotides not matched to a gene: 9. The CDR3 sequence is 15 residues long. Germline values: CDR1 MNHEY, CDR2 SMNVEV (reference sequence). The CDR3 DNA is TGTGCCAGCAGTCCTGGACAGGGGCCAGGGGATACGCAGTATTTT. Amino acids: CASSPGQGPGDTQYF.

The CDR3: CASSLQNTGELFF. The CDR3 DNA is TGTGCCAGCAGTTTACAAAACACCGGGGAGCTGTTTTTT. The J gene is TRBJ2-2, the V gene TRBV28; D gene ambiguous. The length of the CDR3 is 13 residues. CDR1 is MDHEN and CDR2 is SYDVKM in the germline V gene. V was clipped by 2 bases and J by 2 bases, with 3 bases between them.

This clone was detected a few times. The CDR3 sequence is CSVRQGAVETQYF. The CDR3 coding sequence is TGCAGCGTTAGACAGGGGGCTGTGGAGACCCAGTACTTC. The V call is TRBV29-1, the J call TRBJ2-5; 10 positions agree with TRBD1. From germline, CDR1 is SQVTM and CDR2 ANQGSEA. The CDR3 loop spans 13 amino acids. The junction had 5 bases not matched to a gene; V was cut back by 5 bases and J by 5 bases.

The rearrangement uses TRBV13 and TRBJ1-1, with D possibly matching TRBD1 (5 bases). Looked up from germline, CDR1 is PRHDT and CDR2 is FYEKMQ (reference sequence). The germline V and J ends were trimmed by 0 bases and 1 base, with 6 bases remaining between them. The CDR3 covers 14 residues. CDR3 loop: CASSLGGRNTEAFF. CDR3 coding DNA: TGTGCCAGCAGCTTAGGGGGGCGGAACACTGAAGCTTTCTTT.

A word on this clone: The junction does not match germline at one end; this may be a read error. The gene calls are TRBV12-5 and TRBJ1-1; D is possibly TRBD1 (6 bases). Germline CDR1 LGHNT, CDR2 FRNRAP. The CDR3 sequence is 14 residues long. The CDR3 bases are TGTGCCAGTGGTTTGTCAGGGGTGGGCACTGAAGCTTTCTTT. Encoded protein: CASGLSGVGTEAFF.

A note on this clone: Distinct nucleotide sequences in the sample also encode this CDR3. The chain is built from TRBV6-1 and TRBJ1-1; TRBD1 is a possible D gene (6 bases). Germline V gene data show CDR1 as MNHNS and CDR2 as SASEGT. Trimming removed 7 bases from V and 3 bases from J, with 15 bases in between. The CDR3 extends over 14 amino acids. CDR3 in amino acids: CASTQGYGDTEAFF. CDR3 nucleotide sequence: TGTGCCAGCACGCAGGGGTATGGGGACACTGAAGCTTTCTTT.

The V and J genes are TRBV19 and TRBJ2-3; TRBD2 matches at 12 bases. Germline lookup yields CDR1 LNHDA and CDR2 SQIVND (reference sequence). This CDR3 region has 16 residues. V lost 4 bases and J lost 5; bases outside the gene matches: 7. The CDR3 spells CASSTRLAGVVDTQYF. DNA for the CDR3: TGTGCCAGTAGTACACGACTAGCGGGAGTTGTAGATACGCAGTATTTT.

Concerning this clone: Other DNA sequences in this specimen translate into the identical CDR3. This rearrangement joins TRBV15 to TRBJ1-5; D remains unclear. Germline CDR1 LNHNV, CDR2 YYDKDF (reference sequence). The length of the CDR3 is 13 residues. The V gene lost 1 base and the J gene lost 6 bases, with 7 bases spanning the gap. CDR3 nucleotides: TGTGCCACCAGCAGAGGCGGGAGTCAGCCCCAGCATTTT. Protein: CATSRGGSQPQHF.